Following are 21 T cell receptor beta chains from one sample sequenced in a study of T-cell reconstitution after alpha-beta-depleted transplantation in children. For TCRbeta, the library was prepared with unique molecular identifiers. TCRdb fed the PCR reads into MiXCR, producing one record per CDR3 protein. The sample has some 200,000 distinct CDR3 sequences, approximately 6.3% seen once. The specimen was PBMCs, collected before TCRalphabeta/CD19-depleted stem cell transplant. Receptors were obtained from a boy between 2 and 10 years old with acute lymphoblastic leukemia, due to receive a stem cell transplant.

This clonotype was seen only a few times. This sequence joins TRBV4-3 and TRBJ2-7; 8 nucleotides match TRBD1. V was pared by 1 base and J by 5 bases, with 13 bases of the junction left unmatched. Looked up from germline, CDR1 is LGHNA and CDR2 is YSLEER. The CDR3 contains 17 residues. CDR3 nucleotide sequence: TGCGCCAGCAGCCAAGTGGAGCAGGGGGCACTCCTTCACGAGCAGTACTTC. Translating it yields CASSQVEQGALLHEQYF.

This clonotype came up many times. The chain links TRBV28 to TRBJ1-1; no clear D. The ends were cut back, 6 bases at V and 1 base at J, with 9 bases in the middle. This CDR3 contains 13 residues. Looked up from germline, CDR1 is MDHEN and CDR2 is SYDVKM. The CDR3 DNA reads TGTGCCAGCAGCTGGCCGGGGAACACTGAAGCTTTCTTT. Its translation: CASSWPGNTEAFF.

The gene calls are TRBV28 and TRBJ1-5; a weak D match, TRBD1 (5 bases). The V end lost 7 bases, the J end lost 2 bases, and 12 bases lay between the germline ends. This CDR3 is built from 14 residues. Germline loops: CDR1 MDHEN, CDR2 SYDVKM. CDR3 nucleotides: TGTGCCAGCACCTTACCAGGGCGCAATCAGCCCCAGCATTTT. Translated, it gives CASTLPGRNQPQHF.

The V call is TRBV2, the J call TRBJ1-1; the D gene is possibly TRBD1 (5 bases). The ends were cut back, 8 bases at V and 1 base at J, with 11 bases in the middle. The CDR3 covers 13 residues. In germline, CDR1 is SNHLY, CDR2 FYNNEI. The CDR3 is CASATETNTEAFF. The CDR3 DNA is TGTGCCAGCGCGACAGAGACGAACACTGAAGCTTTCTTT.

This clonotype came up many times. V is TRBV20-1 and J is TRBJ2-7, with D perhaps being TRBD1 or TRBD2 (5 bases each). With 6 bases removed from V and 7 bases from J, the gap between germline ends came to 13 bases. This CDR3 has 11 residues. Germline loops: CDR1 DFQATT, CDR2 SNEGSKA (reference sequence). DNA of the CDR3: TGCAGTGCGTCCGGGACGACGGAGCAGTACTTC. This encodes CSASGTTEQYF.

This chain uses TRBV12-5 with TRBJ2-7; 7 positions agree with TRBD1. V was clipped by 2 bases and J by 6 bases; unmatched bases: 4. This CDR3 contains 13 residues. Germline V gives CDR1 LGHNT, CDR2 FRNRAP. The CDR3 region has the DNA TGTGCTAGTGGTTTGACGGGACAGACCGAGCAGTACTTC. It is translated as CASGLTGQTEQYF.

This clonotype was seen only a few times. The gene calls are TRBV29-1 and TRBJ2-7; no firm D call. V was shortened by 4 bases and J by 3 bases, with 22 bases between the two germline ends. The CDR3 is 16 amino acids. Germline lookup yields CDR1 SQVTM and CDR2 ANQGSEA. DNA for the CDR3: TGCAGCGTTGTGGTGCTAGAAGGTGTGTTAGGCTACGAGCAGTACTTC. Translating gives CSVVVLEGVLGYEQYF.

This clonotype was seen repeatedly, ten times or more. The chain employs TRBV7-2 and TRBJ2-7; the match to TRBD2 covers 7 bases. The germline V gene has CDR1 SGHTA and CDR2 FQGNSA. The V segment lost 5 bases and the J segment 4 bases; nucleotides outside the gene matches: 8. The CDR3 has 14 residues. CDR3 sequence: CASSREEGLYEQYF. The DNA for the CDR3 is TGTGCCAGCAGCCGGGAGGAGGGACTTTACGAGCAGTACTTC. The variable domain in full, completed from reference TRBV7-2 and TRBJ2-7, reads GAGVSQSPSNKVTEKGKDVELRCDPISGHTALYWYRQSLGQGLEFLIYFQGNSAPDKSGLPSDRFSAERTGGSVSTLTIQRTQQEDSAVYLCASSREEGLYEQYFGPGTRLTVT.

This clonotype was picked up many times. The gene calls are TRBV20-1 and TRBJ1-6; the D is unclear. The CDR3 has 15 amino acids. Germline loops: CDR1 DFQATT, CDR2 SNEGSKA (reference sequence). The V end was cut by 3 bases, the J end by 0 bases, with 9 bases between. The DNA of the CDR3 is TGCAGTGCTAGCAGTGGGAGCTCCTATAATTCACCCCTCCACTTT. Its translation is CSASSGSSYNSPLHF.

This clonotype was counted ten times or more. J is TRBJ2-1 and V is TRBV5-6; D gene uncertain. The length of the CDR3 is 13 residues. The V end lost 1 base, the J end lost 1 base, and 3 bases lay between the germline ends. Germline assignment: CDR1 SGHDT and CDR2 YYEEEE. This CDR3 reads CASSLWSYNEQFF. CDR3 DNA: TGTGCCAGCAGCTTGTGGTCCTACAATGAGCAGTTCTTC.

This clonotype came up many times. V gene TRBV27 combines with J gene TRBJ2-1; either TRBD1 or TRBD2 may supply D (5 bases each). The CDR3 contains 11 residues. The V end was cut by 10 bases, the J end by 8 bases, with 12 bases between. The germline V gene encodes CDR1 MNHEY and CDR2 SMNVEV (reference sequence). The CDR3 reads CATIVGDEQFF. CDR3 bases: TGTGCCACTATAGTGGGGGATGAGCAGTTCTTC.

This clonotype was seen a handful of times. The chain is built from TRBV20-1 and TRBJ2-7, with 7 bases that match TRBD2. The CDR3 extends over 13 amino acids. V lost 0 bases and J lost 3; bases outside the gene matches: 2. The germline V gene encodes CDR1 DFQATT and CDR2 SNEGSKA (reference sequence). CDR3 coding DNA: TGCAGTGCTAGAGACCGGGACTACTACGAGCAGTACTTC. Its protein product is CSARDRDYYEQYF.

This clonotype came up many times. CDR3 in DNA: TGCGCCAGCAGTCCGGGTGTGGACTATGTAGCAGATACGCAGTATTTT. Its protein product is CASSPGVDYVADTQYF. The rearrangement joins TRBV5-1 to TRBJ2-3; TRBD2 is a possible D gene (6 bases). V gave up 5 bases and J gave up 4 bases, with 20 bases separating them. CDR1 is SGHRS, CDR2 YFSETQ, per germline. This CDR3 has 16 amino acids.

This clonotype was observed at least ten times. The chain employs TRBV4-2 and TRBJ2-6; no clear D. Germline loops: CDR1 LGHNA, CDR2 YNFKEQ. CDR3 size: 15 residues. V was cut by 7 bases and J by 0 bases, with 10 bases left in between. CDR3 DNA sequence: TGTGCCAGCAAAGCACCTCCCTCTGGGGCCAACGTCCTGACTTTC. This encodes CASKAPPSGANVLTF.

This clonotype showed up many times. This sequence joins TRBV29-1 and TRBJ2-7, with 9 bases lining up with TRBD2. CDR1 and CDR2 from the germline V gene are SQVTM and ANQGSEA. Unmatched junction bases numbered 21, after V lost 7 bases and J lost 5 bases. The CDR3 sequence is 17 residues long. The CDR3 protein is CSASWGPGLAVGDEQYF. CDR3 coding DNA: TGCAGCGCCTCTTGGGGCCCGGGACTAGCAGTGGGTGACGAGCAGTACTTC.

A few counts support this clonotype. The CDR3 sequence is CASSQGPTMETQYF. CDR3 nucleotide sequence: TGTGCCAGCAGCCAAGGACCGACAATGGAGACCCAGTACTTC. The chain has TRBV7-6 and TRBJ2-5, with unresolved D. V lost 5 bases to trimming and J lost 5 bases, with 15 bases between them. The CDR3 is made up of 14 amino acids. CDR1 and CDR2 (germline): SGHVS, FNYEAQ.

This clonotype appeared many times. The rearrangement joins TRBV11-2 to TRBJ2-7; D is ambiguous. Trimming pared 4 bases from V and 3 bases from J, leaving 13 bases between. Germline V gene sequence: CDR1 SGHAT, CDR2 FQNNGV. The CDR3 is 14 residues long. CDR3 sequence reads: CASSSQFPSYEQYF. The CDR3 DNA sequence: TGTGCCAGCAGCTCACAATTCCCCAGCTACGAGCAGTACTTC.

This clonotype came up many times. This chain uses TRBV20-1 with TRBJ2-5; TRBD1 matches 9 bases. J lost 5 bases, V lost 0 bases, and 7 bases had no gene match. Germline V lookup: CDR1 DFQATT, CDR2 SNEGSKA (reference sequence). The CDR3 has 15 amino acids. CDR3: CSAREGQGIEETQYF. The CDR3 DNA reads TGCAGTGCTAGAGAGGGACAGGGAATAGAGGAGACCCAGTACTTC.

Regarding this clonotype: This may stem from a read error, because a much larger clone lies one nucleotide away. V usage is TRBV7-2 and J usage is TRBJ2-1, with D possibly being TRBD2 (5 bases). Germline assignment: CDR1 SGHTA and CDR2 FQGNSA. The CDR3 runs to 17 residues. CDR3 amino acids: CASSFGVSGSSYNEPFF. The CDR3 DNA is TGTGCCAGCAGCTTCGGGGTGAGTGGGAGCTCCTACAATGAGCCGTTCTTC.

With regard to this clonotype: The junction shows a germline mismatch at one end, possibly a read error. The CDR3 is CAISHSPGQGGYEQYF. The CDR3 region has the DNA TGCGCCATCAGCCATTCTCCGGGACAGGGGGGCTACGAGCAGTACTTC. J is TRBJ2-7 and V is TRBV4-1; 11 nucleotides agree with TRBD1. The CDR3 is 16 amino acids. Looked up from germline, CDR1 is MGHRA and CDR2 is YSYEKL.

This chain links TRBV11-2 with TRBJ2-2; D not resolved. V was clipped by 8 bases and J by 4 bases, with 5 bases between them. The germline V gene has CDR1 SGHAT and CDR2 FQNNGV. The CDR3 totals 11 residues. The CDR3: CASLRTGELFF. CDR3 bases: TGTGCCAGCCTTCGCACCGGGGAGCTGTTTTTT. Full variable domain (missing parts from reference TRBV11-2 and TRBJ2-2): EAGVAQSPRYKIIEKRQSVAFWCNPISGHATLYWYQQILGQGPKLLIQFQNNGVVDDSQLPKDRFSAERLKGVDSTLKIQPAKLEDSAVYLCASLRTGELFFGEGSRLTVL.